One and the same sample provided the 30 T cell receptor beta chains below, sequenced in a study of Ad26.COV2.S vaccination and SARS-CoV-2 variants. TCRdb keeps only in-frame clones here, not all; method: immunoSEQ multiplex PCR. The sample shows some 350,000 clones, around 92% of them seen only once. Source: peripheral blood, taken after recovery from COVID-19. The source is a human donor who had recovered from COVID-19.

The rearrangement links TRBV15 to TRBJ1-1, with D hard to call. The germline gives CDR1 LNHNV, CDR2 YYDKDF (reference sequence). The CDR3 loop spans 14 amino acids. V was pared by 0 bases and J by 3 bases, with 8 bases between. DNA of the CDR3: TGTGCCACCAGCAGAGAAGCTCGCCACACTGAAGCTTTCTTT. Translated: CATSREARHTEAFF.

This chain links TRBV5-1 with TRBJ1-5; the D is unclear. The CDR3 is made up of 15 amino acids. Looked up from germline, CDR1 is SGHRS and CDR2 is YFSETQ. V lost 0 bases, J lost 7 bases, and 14 bases lay in between. The CDR3 DNA reads as TGCGCCAGCAGCTTGGATGGGGTCTCGGAGCAGCCCCAGCATTTT. Translating it yields CASSLDGVSEQPQHF. Combining the CDR3 with reference TRBV5-1 and TRBJ1-5 gives the whole variable domain KAGVTQTPRYLIKTRGQQVTLSCSPISGHRSVSWYQQTPGQGLQFLFEYFSETQRNKGNFPGRFSGRQFSNSRSEMNVSTLELGDSALYLCASSLDGVSEQPQHFGDGTRLSIL.

The J gene is TRBJ2-3, the V gene TRBV2; weak D call: TRBD2 (6 bases). The V and J ends lost 7 bases and 4 bases respectively, with 18 bases between them. The CDR3 sequence is 15 residues long. Germline CDR1 reads SNHLY; CDR2 reads FYNNEI. The CDR3 reads CASTLGGAGADTQYF. CDR3 bases: TGTGCCAGCACTCTCGGCGGGGCGGGCGCAGATACGCAGTATTTT.

The chain employs TRBV7-2 and TRBJ2-7; TRBD2 matches 13 bases. The junction had 9 bases not matched to a gene; V was cut back by 6 bases and J by 7 bases. The CDR3 consists of 15 residues. From germline, CDR1 is SGHTA and CDR2 FQGNSA. The CDR3 protein is CASRDPGLAGFEQYF. The CDR3 DNA follows: TGTGCCAGCAGAGACCCGGGACTAGCGGGGTTTGAGCAGTACTTC. The whole variable domain, remainder taken from reference TRBV7-2 and TRBJ2-7, is GAGVSQSPSNKVTEKGKDVELRCDPISGHTALYWYRQSLGQGLEFLIYFQGNSAPDKSGLPSDRFSAERTGGSVSTLTIQRTQQEDSAVYLCASRDPGLAGFEQYFGPGTRLTVT.

The chain uses TRBV10-3 and TRBJ2-2, with 11 bases lining up with TRBD1. This CDR3 has 17 amino acids. With 6 bases clipped from V and 0 bases from J, the junction kept 6 bases outside the gene matches. Germline CDR1 is ENHRY and CDR2 is SYGVKD. CDR3 bases: TGTGCCATCAGGGGGGACAGGGGGAGCGCGAACACCGGGGAGCTGTTTTTT. Translated: CAIRGDRGSANTGELFF.

The rearrangement joins TRBV11-2 to TRBJ2-1, with no clear D. V gave up 3 bases and J gave up 0 bases, with 9 bases separating them. CDR1 and CDR2 (germline): SGHAT, FQNNGV. The CDR3 extends over 15 amino acids. The CDR3 DNA sequence: TGTGCCAGCAGCTTTGGACCAAGCTCCTACAATGAGCAGTTCTTC. This sequence encodes CASSFGPSSYNEQFF.

This clone was seen just once. The J gene is TRBJ2-2, the V gene TRBV7-2; 9 positions agree with TRBD1. Germline lookup yields CDR1 SGHTA and CDR2 FQGNSA. The CDR3 extends over 14 amino acids. Unmatched junction bases numbered 3, after V lost 5 bases and J lost 5 bases. CDR3 in amino acids: CASSVDRGTGELFF. The CDR3 nucleotides read TGTGCCAGCAGCGTGGACAGGGGAACCGGGGAGCTGTTTTTT.

The rearrangement uses TRBV6-5 and TRBJ2-1; no clear D. V shed 0 bases and J shed 6 bases, with 9 bases lying between them. Germline CDR1 is MNHEY and CDR2 is SVGAGI. The CDR3 covers 14 residues. The CDR3 sequence: CASSYSVVGNEQFF. As DNA, the CDR3 is TGTGCCAGCAGTTACTCGGTGGTTGGCAATGAGCAGTTCTTC.

V gene TRBV3-1 (or the pseudogene TRBV3-2) combines with J gene TRBJ2-7; 15 nucleotides match TRBD2. Germline V gene sequence: CDR1 LGHDT, CDR2 YNNKEL (reference sequence). The CDR3 length is 15 residues. With V trimmed by 4 bases and J by 4 bases, 2 bases remained unmatched. CDR3 region: CASSLGTSGGYEQYF. CDR3 sequence (DNA): TGTGCCAGCAGCCTCGGGACTAGCGGGGGGTACGAGCAGTACTTC.

J is TRBJ1-2 and V is TRBV25-1, with 7 bases identical to TRBD1. The CDR3 has 17 amino acids. Germline V lookup: CDR1 MGHDK, CDR2 SYGVNS. The trim removed 1 base at V and 6 bases at J, leaving 14 bases unmatched. CDR3 nucleotides: TGTGCCAGCAGTGAATGGGGTGGGCAGGGGGAAATGAATGGCTACACCTTC. Amino acid sequence: CASSEWGGQGEMNGYTF.

The chain carries TRBV27 and TRBJ1-2; D perhaps matches TRBD1 (6 bases). The germline V and J ends were trimmed by 6 bases and 3 bases, with 17 bases remaining between them. CDR3 length: 15 residues. Germline V gene sequence: CDR1 MNHEY, CDR2 SMNVEV (reference sequence). CDR3 bases: TGTGCCAGCAGGGCCAAGGGGGGGCGCGACTATGGCTACACCTTC. This sequence encodes CASRAKGGRDYGYTF.

The chain couples TRBV12-1 to TRBJ1-4. TRBV12-1 is given as a pseudogene. The CDR3 is 15 residues long. CDR3 region: CASSPTGPTNEKLFF. CDR3 bases: TGTGCCAGCAGCCCCACCGGCCCGACTAATGAAAAACTGTTTTTT.

A word on this clone: A junction end diverges from the germline sequence, so it may reflect a read error. The V call is TRBV19, the J call TRBJ1-2; TRBD1 agrees at 7 bases. CDR1 LNHDA and CDR2 SQIVND come from the germline V gene (reference sequence). This CDR3 contains 15 residues. CDR3 nucleotides: TGTGCTAGTAGGGGACAGCCCGCCTATCCCTATGGCTACACCTTC. Translation gives CASRGQPAYPYGYTF.

This clone was found a few times. V usage is TRBV6-5 and J usage is TRBJ1-5; no reliable D call. V was shortened by 2 bases and J by 2 bases, with 4 bases between the two germline ends. The CDR3 is 13 amino acids. Germline V gives CDR1 MNHEY, CDR2 SVGAGI. CDR3 in amino acids: CASSYDRNQPQHF. For the CDR3, the DNA is TGTGCCAGCAGTTACGATCGCAATCAGCCCCAGCATTTT.

V gene TRBV7-9 combines with J gene TRBJ1-1, with 9 bases fitting TRBD1. Losses at the gene ends were 5 bases for V and 1 base for J; bases not matched to a gene: 5. CDR1 is SEHNR and CDR2 is FQNEAQ in the germline V gene (reference sequence). The length of the CDR3 is 15 residues. The CDR3 is CASSDPGQGNTEAFF. The CDR3 DNA is TGTGCCAGCAGCGACCCGGGACAGGGGAACACTGAAGCTTTCTTT.

The chain joins TRBV6-2 or TRBV6-3 to TRBJ1-5; 8 nucleotides agree with TRBD1. The CDR3 spans 14 residues. V gave up 2 bases and J gave up 7 bases; unmatched junction bases: 4. Germline lookup yields CDR1 MNHEY and CDR2 SVGEGT. The CDR3 region has the DNA TGTGCCAGCAGTTACGACAGGGGCGACCAGCCCCAGCATTTT. This gives the protein CASSYDRGDQPQHF.

This chain links TRBV19 with TRBJ1-1; 9 bases are shared with TRBD1. Germline-derived CDR1 and CDR2 are LNHDA and SQIVND (reference sequence). V shed 8 bases, J shed 4 bases, and the junction held 29 bases outside the gene matches. The CDR3 spans 21 residues. CDR3 nucleotides: TGTGCCAGTGGGGGGGAGTATGCCCGCCGGACAGGGGCAAGAATCGGCACTGAAGCTTTCTTT. Its protein is CASGGEYARRTGARIGTEAFF.

This chain connects TRBV4-1 to TRBJ2-3; D ambiguous. The V and J ends lost 1 base and 5 bases respectively, with 10 bases between them. Germline-derived CDR1 and CDR2 are MGHRA and YSYEKL. The CDR3 is 14 amino acids. CDR3 loop: CASSQGPIKDTQYF. As DNA, the CDR3 is TGCGCCAGCAGCCAAGGGCCCATAAAAGATACGCAGTATTTT.

V is TRBV5-4 and J is TRBJ2-3, with 7 bases aligning to TRBD1. Losses at the gene ends were 2 bases for V and 0 bases for J; bases not matched to a gene: 12. This CDR3 spans 18 amino acids. Germline lookup yields CDR1 SGHNT and CDR2 YYREEE (reference sequence). CDR3 bases: TGTGCCAGCAGCTTAGGACAGGCCCGCCGGGCAAGCACAGATACGCAGTATTTT. Translating it yields CASSLGQARRASTDTQYF.

A single count supports this clone. The CDR3 sequence: CASRDRIALSRSPLHF. Written as DNA, the CDR3 is TGCGCCAGCAGGGACAGGATAGCCCTTTCGCGTTCACCCCTCCACTTT. The chain joins TRBV10-2 to TRBJ1-6; 7 nucleotides agree with TRBD1. The V gene's germline CDR1 is WSHSY and CDR2 SAAADI. V lost 6 bases, J lost 9 bases, and 14 bases stayed unmatched. CDR3 size: 16 residues.

This sequence joins TRBV9 and TRBJ2-3, with unresolved D. This CDR3 is 14 amino acids long. Trimming took 0 bases from V and 4 from J, leaving 9 bases between them. CDR1 and CDR2 from the germline V gene are SGDLS and YYNGEE. DNA for the CDR3: TGTGCCAGCAGCGTAGGTTCGATAGCAGATACGCAGTATTTT. Protein sequence: CASSVGSIADTQYF.

The chain uses TRBV7-2 and TRBJ2-7; D call uncertain. The CDR3 sequence is 14 residues long. Trimming took off 4 bases at V and 2 bases at J, with 12 bases between the two ends. In germline, CDR1 is SGHTA, CDR2 FQGNSA. The chain's CDR3 is CASSSHKIPYEQYF. CDR3 sequence (DNA): TGTGCCAGCAGCTCACACAAAATTCCCTACGAGCAGTACTTC. Full variable domain (rest looked up from reference TRBV7-2 and TRBJ2-7): GAGVSQSPSNKVTEKGKDVELRCDPISGHTALYWYRQSLGQGLEFLIYFQGNSAPDKSGLPSDRFSAERTGGSVSTLTIQRTQQEDSAVYLCASSSHKIPYEQYFGPGTRLTVT.

This clone has just one count. The chain has TRBV6-4 and TRBJ2-2; D might be TRBD1 (5 bases). Germline V gene sequence: CDR1 MRHNA, CDR2 SNTAGT. Trimming pared 3 bases from V and 5 bases from J, leaving 10 bases between. The CDR3 loop spans 14 amino acids. CDR3 residues: CASSDQGSTGELFF. In nucleotides, the CDR3 is TGTGCCAGCAGTGATCAGGGAAGTACCGGGGAGCTGTTTTTT.

Turning to this clone: Other DNA sequences within the sample encode an identical CDR3. The chain recombines TRBV3-1 (or the pseudogene TRBV3-2) with TRBJ1-2; D is unresolved. Germline loops: CDR1 LGHDT, CDR2 YNNKEL (reference sequence). The CDR3 is made up of 13 amino acids. Trimming pared 0 bases from V and 4 bases from J, leaving 6 bases between. The CDR3 region is CASSQDGPYGYTF. The CDR3 nucleotides read TGTGCCAGCAGCCAAGACGGTCCCTATGGCTACACCTTC.

The sample holds a few counts of this clone. V usage is TRBV10-3 and J usage is TRBJ1-5, with no clear D. With 10 bases removed from V and 3 bases from J, the gap between germline ends came to 13 bases. The CDR3 length is 13 residues. Germline V gene sequence: CDR1 ENHRY, CDR2 SYGVKD. This chain's CDR3 is CATQVMVNQPQHF. The CDR3 DNA follows: TGTGCCACCCAGGTAATGGTCAATCAGCCCCAGCATTTT.

The chain joins TRBV7-9 to TRBJ1-4, with D maybe TRBD1 (5 bases). Trimming pared 7 bases from V and 9 bases from J, leaving 18 bases between. This CDR3 comprises 14 residues. Germline CDR1 is SEHNR and CDR2 is FQNEAQ (reference sequence). The CDR3 DNA reads TGTGCCAGCACCACGTCCCAGGGTAGGAAAAAACTGTTTTTT. This encodes CASTTSQGRKKLFF.

The chain has TRBV7-9 and TRBJ1-4; the D gene is possibly TRBD1 (6 bases). Trimming cost V 1 base and J 8 bases, with 11 bases left between them. The CDR3 has 14 amino acids. Germline V gene sequence: CDR1 SEHNR, CDR2 FQNEAQ (reference sequence). In nucleotides, the CDR3 is TGTGCCAGCAGCTTAGGAAAAGGGGGGGAAAAACTGTTTTTT. It is translated as CASSLGKGGEKLFF.

The V gene is TRBV5-1, the J gene TRBJ2-1; D ambiguous. Deletions cut 0 bases from V and 9 bases from J, with 19 bases between. The CDR3 is 16 residues long. Germline loops: CDR1 SGHRS, CDR2 YFSETQ. The CDR3 is CASSLALDGPRSEQFF. CDR3 coding DNA: TGCGCCAGCAGCTTGGCCCTGGACGGCCCAAGAAGTGAGCAGTTCTTC.

The chain carries TRBV7-9 and TRBJ1-1, with TRBD1 as a possible D gene (6 bases). The CDR3 spans 14 residues. Germline CDR1 reads SEHNR; CDR2 reads FQNEAQ (reference sequence). V lost 1 base and J lost 4, with 10 bases in between. DNA for the CDR3: TGTGCCAGCAGCTTAGTTCAGGGGTCCACTGAAGCTTTCTTT. Encoded protein: CASSLVQGSTEAFF.

The V and J genes are TRBV7-2 and TRBJ2-1, with D possibly matching TRBD1 (6 bases). V was trimmed by 3 bases and J by 7 bases, leaving 10 bases between them. Germline values: CDR1 SGHTA, CDR2 FQGNSA. There are 13 residues in the CDR3. The CDR3 nucleotides are TGTGCCAGCAGCTTCGGAACAGGGAATGAGCAGTTCTTC. Its translation: CASSFGTGNEQFF. Together with reference TRBV7-2 and TRBJ2-1, the CDR3 gives the full variable domain: GAGVSQSPSNKVTEKGKDVELRCDPISGHTALYWYRQSLGQGLEFLIYFQGNSAPDKSGLPSDRFSAERTGGSVSTLTIQRTQQEDSAVYLCASSFGTGNEQFFGPGTRLTVL.